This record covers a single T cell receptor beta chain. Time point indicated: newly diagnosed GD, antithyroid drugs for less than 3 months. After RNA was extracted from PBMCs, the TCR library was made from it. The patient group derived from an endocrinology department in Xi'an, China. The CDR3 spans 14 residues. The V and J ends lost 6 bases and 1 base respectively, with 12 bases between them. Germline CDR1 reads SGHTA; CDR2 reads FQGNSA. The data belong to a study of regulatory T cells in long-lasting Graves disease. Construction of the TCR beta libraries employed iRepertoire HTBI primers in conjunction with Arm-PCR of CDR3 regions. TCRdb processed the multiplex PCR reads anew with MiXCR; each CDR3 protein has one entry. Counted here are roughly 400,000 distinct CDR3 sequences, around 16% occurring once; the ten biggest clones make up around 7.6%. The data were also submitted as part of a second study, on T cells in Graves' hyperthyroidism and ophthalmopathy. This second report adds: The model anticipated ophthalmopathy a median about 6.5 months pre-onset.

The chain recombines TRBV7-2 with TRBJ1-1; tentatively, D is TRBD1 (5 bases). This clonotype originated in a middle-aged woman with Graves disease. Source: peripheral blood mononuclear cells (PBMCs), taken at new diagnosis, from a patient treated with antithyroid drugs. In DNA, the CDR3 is TGTGCCAGCAGACCGGGGCCGGGGAACACTGAAGCTTTCTTT. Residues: CASRPGPGNTEAFF.